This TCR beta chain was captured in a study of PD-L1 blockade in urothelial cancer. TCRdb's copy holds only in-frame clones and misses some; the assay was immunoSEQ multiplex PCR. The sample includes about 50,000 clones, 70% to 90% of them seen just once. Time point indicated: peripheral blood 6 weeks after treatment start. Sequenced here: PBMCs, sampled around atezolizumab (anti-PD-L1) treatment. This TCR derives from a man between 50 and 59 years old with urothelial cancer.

CDR3 in amino acids: CASSFNLEGWAGETQYF. The CDR3 region has the DNA TGTGCCAGTAGCTTTAACTTGGAGGGATGGGCTGGAGAGACCCAGTACTTC. The chain uses TRBV19 and TRBJ2-5; possible D gene TRBD2, 6 bases. This CDR3 is built from 17 residues. Per germline, CDR1 LNHDA and CDR2 SQIVND (reference sequence). Deletions cut 6 bases from V and 4 bases from J, with 24 bases between. The full variable domain, its missing parts supplied by reference TRBV19 and TRBJ2-5, is DGGITQSPKYLFRKEGQNVTLSCEQNLNHDAMYWYRQDPGQGLRLIYYSQIVNDFQKGDIAEGYSVSREKKESFPLTVTSAQKNPTAFYLCASSFNLEGWAGETQYFGPGTRLLVL.